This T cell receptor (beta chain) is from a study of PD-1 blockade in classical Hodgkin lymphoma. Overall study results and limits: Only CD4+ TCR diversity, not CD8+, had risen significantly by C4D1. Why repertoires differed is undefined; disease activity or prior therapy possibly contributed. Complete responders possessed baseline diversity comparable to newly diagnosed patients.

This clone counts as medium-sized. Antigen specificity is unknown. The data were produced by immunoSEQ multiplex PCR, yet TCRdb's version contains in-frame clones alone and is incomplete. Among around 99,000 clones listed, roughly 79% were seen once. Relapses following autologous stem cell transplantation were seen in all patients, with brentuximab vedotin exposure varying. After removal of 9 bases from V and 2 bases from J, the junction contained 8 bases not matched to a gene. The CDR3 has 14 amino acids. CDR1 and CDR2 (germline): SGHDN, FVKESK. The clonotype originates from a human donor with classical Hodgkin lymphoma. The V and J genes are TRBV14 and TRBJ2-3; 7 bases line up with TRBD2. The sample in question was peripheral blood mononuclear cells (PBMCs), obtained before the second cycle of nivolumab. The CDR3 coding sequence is TGTGCCAGTCCGGGACTAACTAACACAGATACGCAGTATTTT. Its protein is CASPGLTNTDTQYF.